The 22 T cell receptor beta chains below all came from one sample that was sequenced in a study of T cell changes during pregnancy in multiple sclerosis. The data were produced by immunoSEQ multiplex PCR, yet TCRdb's version contains in-frame clones alone and is incomplete. The data contain about 110,000 clones, around 92% of them singletons. The sample was peripheral blood, taken in the third trimester of pregnancy. The source is a female donor in good health, enrolled as a control in a pregnancy study.

This chain uses TRBV9 with TRBJ1-2, with unresolved D. The ends were cut back, 0 bases at V and 10 bases at J, with 10 bases in the middle. CDR3 length: 12 residues. The V gene's germline CDR1 is SGDLS and CDR2 YYNGEE. The CDR3 DNA is TGTGCCAGCAGCGTAGGACGGACTGACTACACCTTC. It is translated as CASSVGRTDYTF.

This clone was observed a few times. J is TRBJ1-5 and V is TRBV5-8; TRBD1 is a possible D gene (6 bases). V shed 1 base and J shed 3 bases, with 11 bases lying between them. Per germline, CDR1 SGHTS and CDR2 YDEGEE. The CDR3 spans 15 residues. The DNA of the CDR3 is TGTGCCAGCAGCTTGCCACACAGGGACAATCAGCCCCAGCATTTT. Its protein is CASSLPHRDNQPQHF.

The chain is built from TRBV15 and TRBJ1-2; a possible D gene is TRBD1 (6 bases). The CDR3 is 13 amino acids. The V gene lost 6 bases and the J gene lost 2 bases, with 10 bases spanning the gap. CDR1 is LNHNV and CDR2 is YYDKDF in the germline V gene (reference sequence). The CDR3 DNA reads TGTGCCACCAGGGCAACAGGGAACTATGGCTACACCTTC. It encodes CATRATGNYGYTF.

CDR3 sequence reads: CSVGRREGEKLFF. The CDR3 nucleotides are TGCAGCGTTGGTAGGCGGGAGGGGGAAAAACTGTTTTTT. The chain links TRBV29-1 to TRBJ1-4; D is perhaps TRBD1 (5 bases). The ends were cut back, 4 bases at V and 8 bases at J, with 14 bases in the middle. The CDR3 sequence is 13 residues long. Germline-derived CDR1 and CDR2 are SQVTM and ANQGSEA.

The chain combines TRBV11-3 with TRBJ1-2, with 10 bases identical to TRBD1. This CDR3 has 15 amino acids. V lost 1 base, J lost 8 bases, and 7 bases stayed unmatched. CDR1 is SGHNT and CDR2 is YENEEA in the germline V gene. The CDR3 reads CASSLGSGTGEGYTF. Written as DNA, the CDR3 is TGTGCCAGCAGCTTAGGATCCGGGACAGGGGAAGGCTACACCTTC.

The chain joins TRBV9 to TRBJ1-3; perhaps TRBD1 as D (6 bases). The length of the CDR3 is 16 residues. CDR1 is SGDLS, CDR2 YYNGEE, per germline. V was pared by 0 bases and J by 2 bases, with 12 bases between. The CDR3 reads CASSVARDIAGNTIYF. CDR3 coding DNA: TGTGCCAGCAGCGTAGCCCGGGACATTGCTGGAAACACCATATATTTT.

CDR3 DNA: TGTGCCAGCATTCCGGGGAGTCTTTATGGCTACACCTTC. Translation: CASIPGSLYGYTF. This chain uses TRBV6-6 with TRBJ1-2, with unresolved D. Germline values: CDR1 MNHNY, CDR2 SVGAGI (reference sequence). The V gene lost 7 bases and the J gene lost 5 bases, with 14 bases spanning the gap. CDR3 length: 13 residues.

This chain links TRBV7-2 with TRBJ2-3; TRBD2 matches 10 bases. V lost 5 bases to trimming and J lost 1 base; unmatched junction nucleotides: 6. Germline CDR1 SGHTA, CDR2 FQGNSA. This CDR3 has 16 amino acids. DNA for the CDR3: TGTGCCAGCAGCATTAGCGGGGGGTCTGGCACAGATACGCAGTATTTT. This encodes CASSISGGSGTDTQYF.

This clone was observed a single time. Different DNA sequences within this sample yield the same CDR3. The V and J genes are TRBV28 and TRBJ2-7; a weak D match, TRBD1 (5 bases). The CDR3 spans 12 residues. With 3 bases removed from V and 3 bases from J, the gap between germline ends came to 6 bases. Germline V gene lookup returns CDR1 MDHEN and CDR2 SYDVKM. The CDR3 DNA is TGTGCCAGCAGTTTCCAGGGCTACGAGCAGTACTTC. This translates into CASSFQGYEQYF.

The V gene is TRBV5-4, the J gene TRBJ1-3; a weak D match, TRBD1 (6 bases). Trimming removed 3 bases from V and 0 bases from J, with 10 bases in between. The CDR3 extends over 15 amino acids. Germline V lookup: CDR1 SGHNT, CDR2 YYREEE (reference sequence). The CDR3 DNA sequence: TGTGCCAGCAGCTCTACAGGGAACTCTGGAAACACCATATATTTT. Translation: CASSSTGNSGNTIYF.

V gene TRBV30 combines with J gene TRBJ1-2; D may be TRBD1 (6 bases). Trimming took off 2 bases at V and 7 bases at J, with 14 bases between the two ends. The CDR3 consists of 13 residues. Germline CDR1 reads GTSNPN; CDR2 reads SVGIG (reference sequence). The DNA for the CDR3 is TGTGCCTGGAGTTCGACAGGTTCCACTGGCTACACCTTC. Translated: CAWSSTGSTGYTF.

Only one count was recorded for this clone. The chain has TRBV7-2 and TRBJ2-7; no clear D gene. The germline CDR1 and CDR2 sequences are SGHTA and FQGNSA. Trimming cost V 3 bases and J 2 bases, with 20 bases left between them. The CDR3 runs 17 residues. The CDR3 here is CASSFGPAWQETYEQYF. DNA of the CDR3: TGTGCCAGCAGCTTTGGGCCGGCGTGGCAGGAAACCTACGAGCAGTACTTC.

The chain couples TRBV7-9 to TRBJ1-2; possibly TRBD1 for D (6 bases). The CDR3 spans 12 residues. Per germline, CDR1 SEHNR and CDR2 FQNEAQ (reference sequence). Trimming removed 4 bases at V and 8 bases at J, with 11 bases between. The CDR3 coding sequence is TGTGCCAGCAGCTCAGGGGTGGAAGGCTACACCTTC. This encodes CASSSGVEGYTF.

This chain joins TRBV18 and TRBJ1-1; 9 bases fit TRBD1. The CDR3 spans 13 residues. Unmatched junction bases numbered 7, after V lost 3 bases and J lost 11 bases. From germline, CDR1 is KGHSH and CDR2 LQKENI. CDR3 residues: CASSPSGTGLAFF. The CDR3 DNA sequence: TGTGCCAGCTCACCCTCCGGGACAGGGCTTGCTTTCTTT.

V and J are TRBV4-3 and TRBJ1-2; possible D gene TRBD1, 6 bases. The CDR3 is made up of 14 amino acids. Trimming stripped 5 bases from V and 6 bases from J, with 16 bases between. Germline V lookup: CDR1 LGHNA, CDR2 YSLEER. CDR3 nucleotides: TGCGCCAGCAGCGAAGGGGGAGAGGTCCATGGCTACACCTTC. This gives the protein CASSEGGEVHGYTF.

This chain's CDR3 is CASSQTGEEAYNSPLHF. CDR3 DNA: TGCGCCAGCAGTCAGACAGGGGAGGAGGCCTATAATTCACCCCTCCACTTT. J is TRBJ1-6 and V is TRBV23-1; 8 bases agree with TRBD1. TRBV23-1 is designated an ORF whose function remains uncertain. Losses at the gene ends were 3 bases for V and 2 bases for J; bases not matched to a gene: 6. This CDR3 is 17 amino acids long.

J is TRBJ2-7 and V is TRBV6-5; 12 nucleotides match TRBD2. Per germline, CDR1 MNHEY and CDR2 SVGAGI. The CDR3 covers 15 residues. With 5 bases clipped from V and 2 bases from J, the junction kept 4 bases outside the gene matches. CDR3 in amino acids: CASSQTSGGTYEQYF. The CDR3 coding sequence is TGTGCCAGCAGTCAAACTAGCGGGGGGACCTACGAGCAGTACTTC.

The V and J genes are TRBV7-3 and TRBJ2-2; D not certain. This CDR3 has 13 residues. Germline CDR1 and CDR2: SGHTA and FQGTGA. V was pared by 3 bases and J by 4 bases, with 6 bases between. The DNA of the CDR3 is TGTGCCAGCAGCTTGCGGATCACCGGGGAGCTGTTTTTT. Protein: CASSLRITGELFF.

The J gene is TRBJ2-2, the V gene TRBV30, with TRBD1 as a possible D gene (6 bases). Deletions cut 5 bases from V and 3 bases from J, with 16 bases between. CDR1 and CDR2 from the germline V gene are GTSNPN and SVGIG (reference sequence). The CDR3 runs to 15 residues. CDR3 protein: CAWGPDRTYTGELFF. The CDR3 nucleotides are TGTGCCTGGGGTCCAGACAGGACTTACACCGGGGAGCTGTTTTTT. The full variable domain, in which reference TRBV30 and TRBJ2-2 provide the parts outside the CDR3, is SQTIHQWPATLVQPVGSPLSLECTVEGTSNPNLYWYRQAAGRGLQLLFYSVGIGQISSEVPQNLSASRPQDRQFILSSKKLLLSDSGFYLCAWGPDRTYTGELFFGEGSRLTVL.

The rearrangement uses TRBV7-7 and TRBJ2-5; TRBD1 agrees at 9 bases. Germline CDR1 is SSHAT and CDR2 is FNYEAQ (reference sequence). This CDR3 has 16 amino acids. V lost 4 bases to trimming and J lost 5 bases; unmatched junction nucleotides: 11. Here the CDR3 reads CASSSQQGAVDETQYF. CDR3 in DNA: TGTGCCAGCAGCTCCCAACAGGGGGCCGTAGATGAGACCCAGTACTTC.

This rearrangement joins TRBV9 to TRBJ2-7, with D perhaps TRBD1 (6 bases). Germline loops: CDR1 SGDLS, CDR2 YYNGEE. The V end was cut by 7 bases, the J end by 9 bases, with 29 bases between. The CDR3 is 16 amino acids. For the CDR3, the DNA is TGTGCCAGCTCGGAAGCCTCGGGACATGGTTCTTTACGGCAGTACTTC. It is translated as CASSEASGHGSLRQYF.

The genes are TRBV7-7 and TRBJ2-5; D may be TRBD1 (6 bases). V was shortened by 4 bases and J by 3 bases, with 9 bases between the two germline ends. The CDR3 has 13 amino acids. In germline, CDR1 is SSHAT, CDR2 FNYEAQ (reference sequence). The CDR3 loop is CASSSDRKETQYF. The CDR3 DNA reads TGTGCCAGCAGCTCGGACAGAAAAGAGACCCAGTACTTC.